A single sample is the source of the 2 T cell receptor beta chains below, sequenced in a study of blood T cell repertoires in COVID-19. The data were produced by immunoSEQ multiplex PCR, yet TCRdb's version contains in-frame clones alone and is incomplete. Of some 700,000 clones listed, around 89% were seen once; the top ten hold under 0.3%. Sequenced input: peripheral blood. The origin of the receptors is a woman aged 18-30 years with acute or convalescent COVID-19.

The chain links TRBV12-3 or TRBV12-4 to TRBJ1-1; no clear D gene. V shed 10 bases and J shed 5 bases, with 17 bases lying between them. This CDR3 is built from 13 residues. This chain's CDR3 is CATRIGGITEAFF. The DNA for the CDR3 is TGTGCCACGAGGATAGGCGGAATAACTGAAGCTTTCTTT.

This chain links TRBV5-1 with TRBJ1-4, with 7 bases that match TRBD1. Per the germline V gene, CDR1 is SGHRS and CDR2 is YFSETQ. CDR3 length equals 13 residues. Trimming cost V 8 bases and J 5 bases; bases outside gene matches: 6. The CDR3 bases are TGCGCCAGTTCGGACAGGATAAATGAAAAACTGTTTTTT. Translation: CASSDRINEKLFF.